Following are 8 T cell receptor beta chains from one sample sequenced in a study of cytomegalovirus exposure and HLA in healthy donors. Both 60 Vbeta primers and 13 Jbeta primers went into the PCR. TCRdb's copy holds only in-frame clones and misses some; the assay was immunoSEQ multiplex PCR. The sample lists over 130,000 clones; about 64% were seen once. The sample taken for sequencing was PBMCs. These receptor sequences come from a woman aged 60-75 years in good health and CMV-seropositive.

This clone appeared a few times. The chain joins TRBV19 to TRBJ1-5, with 9 positions matching TRBD1. The V and J ends lost 6 bases and 3 bases, in that order; junction bases with no gene match: 12. The CDR3 runs to 17 residues. The germline V gene has CDR1 LNHDA and CDR2 SQIVND (reference sequence). The CDR3 protein is CASSPGQGRSLNQPQHF. CDR3 nucleotide sequence: TGTGCCAGTAGCCCCGGACAGGGGCGATCACTCAATCAGCCCCAGCATTTT.

The rearrangement links TRBV28 to TRBJ2-1, with D maybe TRBD2 (5 bases). The CDR3 spans 16 residues. CDR1 MDHEN and CDR2 SYDVKM come from the germline V gene. V was shortened by 4 bases and J by 2 bases, with 15 bases between the two germline ends. CDR3 residues: CASSSPLVAPYNEQFF. In nucleotides, the CDR3 is TGTGCCAGCAGTTCCCCACTAGTAGCGCCCTACAATGAGCAGTTCTTC.

The CDR3: CASSPGTTAYEQYF. The CDR3 region has the DNA TGCGCCAGCAGCCCTGGGACTACAGCCTACGAGCAGTACTTC. This sequence joins TRBV4-1 and TRBJ2-7; 7 bases fit TRBD2. Looked up from germline, CDR1 is MGHRA and CDR2 is YSYEKL. CDR3 length equals 14 residues. V trimming: 4 bases; J trimming: 2 bases; junction bases outside the gene matches: 5.

DNA of the CDR3: TGTGCCAGCAGTTTCGCGGGAGACACCGGGGAGCTGTTTTTT. Encoded protein: CASSFAGDTGELFF. The gene calls are TRBV28 and TRBJ2-2; 7 bases are shared with TRBD2. The V gene's germline CDR1 is MDHEN and CDR2 SYDVKM. V lost 3 bases to trimming and J lost 3 bases; unmatched junction nucleotides: 1. The CDR3 runs to 14 residues.

This clone was detected only once. The chain recombines TRBV28 with TRBJ2-5; 9 bases agree with TRBD1. V lost 4 bases, J lost 5 bases, and 8 bases stayed unmatched. The CDR3 extends over 15 amino acids. CDR1 MDHEN and CDR2 SYDVKM come from the germline V gene. This CDR3 is CASSSRDRAWETQYF. DNA for the CDR3: TGTGCCAGCAGTTCCAGGGACAGGGCGTGGGAGACCCAGTACTTC. Drawing the rest from reference TRBV28 and TRBJ2-5, the complete variable domain is DVKVTQSSRYLVKRTGEKVFLECVQDMDHENMFWYRQDPGLGLRLIYFSYDVKMKEKGDIPEGYSVSREKKERFSLILESASTNQTSMYLCASSSRDRAWETQYFGPGTRLLVL.

This clone was counted once. This rearrangement joins TRBV5-1 to TRBJ2-3; a weak D match, TRBD2 (6 bases). V gave up 5 bases and J gave up 4 bases, with 20 bases separating them. CDR3 length equals 16 residues. Germline CDR1 is SGHRS and CDR2 is YFSETQ. The CDR3 bases are TGCGCCAGCAGGCCCCGGTCTGGGGGGACGGCAGATACGCAGTATTTT. Translation: CASRPRSGGTADTQYF.

As regards this clone: One end of the junction does not line up with germline, which may come from a read error. This chain connects TRBV7-9 to TRBJ2-7; 7 positions agree with TRBD1. There are 18 residues in the CDR3. From germline, CDR1 is SEHNR and CDR2 FQNEAQ (reference sequence). CDR3 bases: TGTTCCAGCAGCTTAGCGCTTTTGGGACAGCTGGCTCCCTACGAGCAGTACTTC. It specifies CSSSLALLGQLAPYEQYF.

The V gene is TRBV5-1, the J gene TRBJ2-7; maybe TRBD1 (6 bases). Trimming removed 2 bases at V and 5 bases at J, with 11 bases between. CDR1 is SGHRS, CDR2 YFSETQ, per germline. This CDR3 comprises 13 residues. In DNA form, the CDR3 reads TGCGCCAGCAGCTTACAGGGAACCCACGAGCAGTACTTC. The encoded protein is CASSLQGTHEQYF.